This passage covers 21 T cell receptor beta chains from one sample sequenced in a study of monozygotic twins with inflammatory bowel disease. TCRdb reprocessed the 5' RACE reads and reports one entry per CDR3 protein, with no DNA. In total, the table holds about 160,000 distinct CDR3 sequences. Sequenced sample: blood. Receptors were obtained from a human donor with ulcerative colitis or Crohn's disease, or a healthy co-twin of an affected twin (not recorded which).

The chain employs TRBV20-1 and TRBJ2-7; TCRdb outputs TRBD2, but without DNA this stays unchecked. Germline V gives CDR1 DFQATT, CDR2 SNEGSKA (reference sequence). The CDR3 totals 14 residues. The CDR3 sequence: CSASAVAGAYEQYF.

This sequence joins TRBV20-1 and TRBJ1-1; TCRdb names TRBD1, which stays unverified in the absence of DNA. The CDR3 contains 14 residues. The V gene's germline CDR1 is DFQATT and CDR2 SNEGSKA (reference sequence). The CDR3 region is CSAKTGDGGDEAFF.

The chain is built from TRBV6-1 and TRBJ1-4; lacking DNA, the TRBD1 call made by TCRdb goes unchecked. Germline CDR1 MNHNS, CDR2 SASEGT. The CDR3 has 14 amino acids. CDR3 amino acids: CATMPDTSNEKLFF.

The chain carries TRBV20-1 and TRBJ2-3; the D call of TRBD1 rests on TCRdb alone, since no DNA is present to check it. The CDR3 runs to 15 residues. Germline loops: CDR1 DFQATT, CDR2 SNEGSKA (reference sequence). The CDR3 loop is CSATDGTEATDTQYF.

The rearrangement links TRBV12-3 or TRBV12-4 to TRBJ2-3; the TRBD2 assignment by TCRdb is unverifiable without DNA. The CDR3 covers 16 residues. CDR3 sequence reads: CASSRGERGSTDTQYF.

The CDR3: CASSPVGTSGSVDEQYF. V and J are TRBV5-1 and TRBJ2-7; TCRdb calls TRBD2, which cannot be checked without DNA. Germline CDR1 reads SGHRS; CDR2 reads YFSETQ. This CDR3 is built from 17 residues.

The chain uses TRBV20-1 and TRBJ2-7; absent DNA, TCRdb's TRBD1 call cannot be checked. The germline V gene has CDR1 DFQATT and CDR2 SNEGSKA (reference sequence). This CDR3 contains 15 residues. The CDR3 spells CSASRTPDSSYEQYF.

The chain employs TRBV20-1 and TRBJ1-6. This CDR3 comprises 14 residues. The germline CDR1 and CDR2 sequences are DFQATT and SNEGSKA (reference sequence). The CDR3 region is CSARDDSRNSPLHF.

V is TRBV12-5 and J is TRBJ2-1; TCRdb reports TRBD2, a call that lacks DNA to check it against. CDR3 length equals 16 residues. Germline V gives CDR1 LGHNT, CDR2 FRNRAP. The CDR3 loop is CASGIGPGLGANEQFF.

The chain joins TRBV20-1 to TRBJ2-1; checking the TCRdb D call of TRBD2 is not possible without DNA. This CDR3 comprises 14 residues. In germline, CDR1 is DFQATT, CDR2 SNEGSKA (reference sequence). The CDR3 loop reads CSARSSGGAIGQFF.

This rearrangement joins TRBV6-1 to TRBJ1-3; as DNA is missing, the TRBD1 call by TCRdb cannot be tested. The CDR3 has 16 amino acids. Germline lookup yields CDR1 MNHNS and CDR2 SASEGT. The CDR3 spells CASRTGGPRAGNTIYF.

The chain has TRBV5-1 and TRBJ2-5. The CDR3 is 15 residues long. The germline V gene has CDR1 SGHRS and CDR2 YFSETQ. The CDR3 reads CASSFTSSPRETQYF.

This chain links TRBV11-2 with TRBJ2-2; the D call of TRBD1 rests on TCRdb alone, since no DNA is present to check it. The CDR3 sequence is 18 residues long. Looked up from germline, CDR1 is SGHAT and CDR2 is FQNNGV. CDR3 sequence reads: CASSWDTGGYSSTGELFF.

The chain has TRBV4-3 and TRBJ1-1; with no DNA, the TCRdb D assignment of TRBD1 cannot be verified. Per the germline V gene, CDR1 is LGHNA and CDR2 is YSLEER. This CDR3 is 15 amino acids long. The CDR3 sequence is CASSQDARGNTEAFF.

The rearrangement links TRBV2 to TRBJ2-3. From germline, CDR1 is SNHLY and CDR2 FYNNEI. The CDR3 runs to 14 residues. CDR3 amino acids: CASRDSTSTDTQYF.

The chain employs TRBV27 and TRBJ1-1; absent DNA, TCRdb's TRBD1 call cannot be checked. CDR3 length: 14 residues. The germline CDR1 and CDR2 sequences are MNHEY and SMNVEV (reference sequence). CDR3: CASSWRSGGAEAFF.

The chain is built from TRBV5-1 and TRBJ2-1; TCRdb outputs TRBD2, but without DNA this stays unchecked. Germline CDR1 and CDR2: SGHRS and YFSETQ. This CDR3 contains 14 residues. The CDR3 loop is CASSLVAGNAEQFF.

This chain joins TRBV7-2 and TRBJ2-7. The CDR3 runs to 14 residues. CDR1 SGHTA and CDR2 FQGNSA come from the germline V gene. CDR3 amino acids: CASSPSFSSYEQYF.

The chain employs TRBV15 and TRBJ1-2; TCRdb's D gene call, TRBD1, goes unchecked for lack of DNA. CDR3 length equals 16 residues. CDR1 is LNHNV and CDR2 is YYDKDF in the germline V gene (reference sequence). The CDR3 sequence is CATSSGTAQIYDGYTF.

The V and J genes are TRBV7-8 and TRBJ2-7. The CDR3 runs to 13 residues. Germline values: CDR1 SGHVS, CDR2 FQNEAQ. The CDR3 is CASSLAAEYEQYF.

The J gene is TRBJ1-1, the V gene TRBV6-1; the D call from TCRdb, TRBD1, cannot be confirmed without DNA. The CDR3 spans 14 residues. The germline V gene encodes CDR1 MNHNS and CDR2 SASEGT. Here the CDR3 reads CASSPVGGLTEAFF.